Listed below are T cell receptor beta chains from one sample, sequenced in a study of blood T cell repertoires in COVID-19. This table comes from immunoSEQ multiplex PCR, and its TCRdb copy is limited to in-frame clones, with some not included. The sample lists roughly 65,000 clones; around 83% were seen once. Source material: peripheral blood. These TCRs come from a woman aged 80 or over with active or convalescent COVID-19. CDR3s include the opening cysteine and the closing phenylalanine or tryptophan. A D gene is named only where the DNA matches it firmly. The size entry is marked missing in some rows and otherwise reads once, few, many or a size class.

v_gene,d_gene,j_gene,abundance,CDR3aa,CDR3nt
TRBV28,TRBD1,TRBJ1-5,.,CASSLGTGGPQAQHF,TGTGCCAGCAGTTTGGGGACAGGGGGGCCCCAGGCCCAGCATTTT
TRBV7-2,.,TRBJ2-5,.,CASSRDNKETQYF,TGTGCCAGCAGCCGGGACAACAAAGAGACCCAGTACTTC
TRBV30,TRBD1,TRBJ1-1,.,CAGDRDREAFF,TGTGCCGGAGACCGGGACAGGGAAGCTTTCTTT
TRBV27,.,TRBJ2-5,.,CASSPSRGREGTQYF,TGTGCCAGCAGTCCATCTAGGGGGAGGGAGGGGACCCAGTACTTC
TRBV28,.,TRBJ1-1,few,CASRLLDSTEAFF,TGTGCCAGCAGATTATTGGACAGCACTGAAGCTTTCTTT
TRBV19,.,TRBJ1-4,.,CASSIEFSRNEKLFF,TGTGCCAGTAGTATAGAATTTTCCCGGAATGAAAAACTGTTTTTT
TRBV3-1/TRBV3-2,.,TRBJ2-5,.,CASRRVLQETQYF,TGTGCCAGCAGACGGGTCCTTCAAGAGACCCAGTACTTC
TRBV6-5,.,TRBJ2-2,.,CASRIVPNTGELFF,TGTGCCAGCAGAATAGTCCCGAACACCGGGGAGCTGTTTTTT
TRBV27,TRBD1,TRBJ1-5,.,CASADRGNQPQHF,TGTGCCAGCGCGGACAGGGGCAATCAGCCCCAGCATTTT
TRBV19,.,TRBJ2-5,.,CASSSLASVETQYF,TGTGCCAGTAGCTCTCTAGCCTCCGTCGAGACCCAGTACTTC
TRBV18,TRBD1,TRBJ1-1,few,CASSPDRDTEAFF,TGTGCCAGCTCACCGGACAGGGACACTGAAGCTTTCTTT
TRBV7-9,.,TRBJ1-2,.,CASSFSGYGYTF,TGTGCCAGCAGCTTTTCGGGGTATGGCTACACCTTC
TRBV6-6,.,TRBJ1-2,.,CASSYFRVPEGYTF,TGTGCCAGCAGTTACTTCAGGGTGCCGGAAGGCTACACCTTC
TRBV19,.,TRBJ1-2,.,CASSVGTPNYGYTF,TGTGCCAGTAGCGTGGGGACTCCTAACTATGGCTACACCTTC
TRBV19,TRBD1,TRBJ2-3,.,CASSISGQGGPDTQYF,TGTGCCAGTAGTATCTCAGGACAGGGCGGTCCGGATACGCAGTATTTT
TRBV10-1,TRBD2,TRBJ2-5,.,CASSDNRGGGLETQYF,TGCGCCAGCAGTGATAACCGAGGCGGGGGGCTCGAGACCCAGTACTTC
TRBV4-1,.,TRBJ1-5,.,CASSLRQGNINQPQHF,TGCGCCAGCAGCCTGCGGCAGGGTAATATCAATCAGCCCCAGCATTTT
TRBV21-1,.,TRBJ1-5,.,CANGQGTSHQPQHF,TGTGCCAACGGACAGGGGACATCGCATCAGCCCCAGCATTTT
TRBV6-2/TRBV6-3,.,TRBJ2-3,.,CASSQPQGGYTDTQYF,TGTGCCAGCAGTCAACCTCAGGGGGGATACACAGATACGCAGTATTTT
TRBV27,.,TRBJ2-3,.,CASSFSGGGTDTQYF,TGTGCCAGCAGTTTCTCGGGCGGGGGCACAGATACGCAGTATTTT
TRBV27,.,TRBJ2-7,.,CASSLTPRYEQYF,TGTGCCAGCAGCCTGACGCCGCGGTACGAGCAGTACTTC
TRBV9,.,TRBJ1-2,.,CASSHLQGRELDGYTF,TGTGCCAGCAGCCATTTACAGGGTAGGGAGCTAGATGGCTACACCTTC
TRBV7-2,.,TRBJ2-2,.,CASSSDRTGELFF,TGTGCCAGCAGCAGTGACAGGACCGGGGAGCTGTTTTTT
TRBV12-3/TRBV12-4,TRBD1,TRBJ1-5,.,CASSPDRDQPQHF,TGTGCCAGCAGCCCCGACAGGGATCAGCCCCAGCATTTT
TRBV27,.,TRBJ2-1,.,CASSFIGPSSLQFF,TGTGCCAGCAGTTTTATTGGCCCTTCCAGTCTGCAGTTCTTC
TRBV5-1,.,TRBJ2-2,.,CASSLDNPRLRELFF,TGCGCCAGCAGCTTGGATAACCCGAGACTACGGGAGCTGTTTTTT
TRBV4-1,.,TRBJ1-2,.,CASSQESGTNNYGYTF,TGCGCCAGCAGCCAAGAATCCGGGACAAATAACTATGGCTACACCTTC
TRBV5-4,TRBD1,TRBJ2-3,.,CASSRGQLITDTQYF,TGTGCCAGCAGCAGGGGACAGTTGATTACAGATACGCAGTATTTT
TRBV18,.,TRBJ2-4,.,CASHAGSSIQYF,TGTGCCAGCCATGCCGGGTCGAGCATTCAGTACTTC
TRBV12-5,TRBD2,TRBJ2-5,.,CASEPSGGRQETQYF,TGTGCTAGTGAACCTAGCGGGGGGCGCCAAGAGACCCAGTACTTC
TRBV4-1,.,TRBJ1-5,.,CASSQATGIHQPQHF,TGCGCCAGCAGCCAAGCTACAGGGATACATCAGCCCCAGCATTTT
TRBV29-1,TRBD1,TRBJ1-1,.,CSVVGDRGAEAFF,TGCAGCGTTGTTGGGGACAGGGGCGCTGAAGCTTTCTTT
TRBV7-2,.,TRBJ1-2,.,CASSLDFGGQGYTF,TGTGCCAGCAGCTTAGATTTTGGGGGCCAAGGCTACACCTTC
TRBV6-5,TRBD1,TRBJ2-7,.,CASTLQGTGDYEQYF,TGTGCCAGCACCTTACAGGGGACAGGGGATTACGAGCAGTACTTC
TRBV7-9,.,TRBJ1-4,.,CASSLTGEKLFF,TGTGCCAGCAGCTTGACGGGTGAAAAACTGTTTTTT
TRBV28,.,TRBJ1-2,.,CASLATPYGYTF,TGTGCCAGCCTCGCCACACCATATGGCTACACCTTC
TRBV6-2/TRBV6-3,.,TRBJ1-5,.,CASNYQGIQPQHF,TGTGCCAGCAATTACCAGGGGATACAGCCCCAGCATTTT
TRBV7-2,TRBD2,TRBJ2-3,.,CASSLVASGGSTDTQYF,TGTGCCAGCAGCTTAGTGGCTAGCGGGGGGTCCACAGATACGCAGTATTTT
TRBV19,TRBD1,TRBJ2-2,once,CASNDLTGATGELFF,TGTGCCAGTAACGATTTGACAGGGGCCACCGGGGAGCTGTTTTTT
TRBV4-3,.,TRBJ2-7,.,CASSQDTGISYEQYF,TGCGCCAGCAGCCAAGATACAGGGATTTCCTACGAGCAGTACTTC